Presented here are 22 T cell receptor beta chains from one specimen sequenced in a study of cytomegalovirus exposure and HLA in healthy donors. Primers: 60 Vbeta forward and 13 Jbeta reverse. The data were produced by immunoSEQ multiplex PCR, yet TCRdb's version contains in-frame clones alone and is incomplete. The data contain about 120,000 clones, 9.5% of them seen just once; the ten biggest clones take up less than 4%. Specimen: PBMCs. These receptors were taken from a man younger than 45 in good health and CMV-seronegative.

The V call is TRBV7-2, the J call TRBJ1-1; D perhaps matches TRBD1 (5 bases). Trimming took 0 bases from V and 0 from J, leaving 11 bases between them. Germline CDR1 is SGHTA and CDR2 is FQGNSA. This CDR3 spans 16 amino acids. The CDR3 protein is CASSLAGGPLNTEAFF. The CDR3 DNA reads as TGTGCCAGCAGCTTAGCGGGGGGTCCCTTGAACACTGAAGCTTTCTTT.

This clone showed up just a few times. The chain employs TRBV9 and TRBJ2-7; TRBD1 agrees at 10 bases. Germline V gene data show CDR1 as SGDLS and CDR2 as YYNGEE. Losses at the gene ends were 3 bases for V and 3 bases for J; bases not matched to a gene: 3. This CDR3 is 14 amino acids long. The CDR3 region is CASSAGQGNYEQYF. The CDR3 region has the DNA TGTGCCAGCAGCGCGGGACAGGGGAACTACGAGCAGTACTTC.

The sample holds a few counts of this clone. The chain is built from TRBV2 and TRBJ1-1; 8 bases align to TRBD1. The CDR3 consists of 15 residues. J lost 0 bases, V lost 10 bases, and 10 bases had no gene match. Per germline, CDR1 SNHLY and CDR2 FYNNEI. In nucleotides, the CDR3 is TGTGCCATTCCGGACAGGGATGGAATGAACACTGAAGCTTTCTTT. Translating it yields CAIPDRDGMNTEAFF.

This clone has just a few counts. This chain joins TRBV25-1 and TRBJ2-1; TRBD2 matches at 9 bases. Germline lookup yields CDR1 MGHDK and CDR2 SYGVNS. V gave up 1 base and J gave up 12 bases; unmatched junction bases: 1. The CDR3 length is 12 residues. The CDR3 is CASSEFSGGQFF. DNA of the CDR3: TGTGCCAGCAGTGAATTTAGCGGGGGGCAGTTCTTC. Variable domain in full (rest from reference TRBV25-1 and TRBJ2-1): EADIYQTPRYLVIGTGKKITLECSQTMGHDKMYWYQQDPGMELHLIHYSYGVNSTEKGDLSSESTVSRIRTEHFPLTLESARPSHTSQYLCASSEFSGGQFFGPGTRLTVL.

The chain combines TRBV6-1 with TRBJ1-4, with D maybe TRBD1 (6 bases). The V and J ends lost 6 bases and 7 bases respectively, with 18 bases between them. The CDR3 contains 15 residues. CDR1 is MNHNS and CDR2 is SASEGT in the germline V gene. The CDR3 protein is CASRMTGSSGEKLFF. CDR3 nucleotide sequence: TGTGCCAGCAGGATGACAGGATCGAGCGGTGAAAAACTGTTTTTT.

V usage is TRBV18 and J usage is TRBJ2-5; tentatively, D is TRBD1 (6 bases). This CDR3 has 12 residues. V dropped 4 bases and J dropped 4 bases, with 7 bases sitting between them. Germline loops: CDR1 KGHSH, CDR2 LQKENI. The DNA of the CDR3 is TGTGCCAGCTCACGAGGGGGAGAGACCCAGTACTTC. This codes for CASSRGGETQYF.

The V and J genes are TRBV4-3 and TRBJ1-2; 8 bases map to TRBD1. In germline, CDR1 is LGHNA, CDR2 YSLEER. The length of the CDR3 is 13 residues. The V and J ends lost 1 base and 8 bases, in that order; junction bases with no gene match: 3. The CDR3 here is CASSQADRVGYTF. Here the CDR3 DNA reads TGCGCCAGCAGCCAAGCGGACAGGGTAGGCTACACCTTC.

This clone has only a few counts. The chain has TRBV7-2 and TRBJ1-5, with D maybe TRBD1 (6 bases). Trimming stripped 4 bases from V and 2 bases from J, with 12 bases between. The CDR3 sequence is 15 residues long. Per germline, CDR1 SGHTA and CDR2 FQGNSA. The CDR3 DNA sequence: TGTGCCAGCAGCTCAAGGGGGATGGGCAATCAGCCCCAGCATTTT. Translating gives CASSSRGMGNQPQHF.

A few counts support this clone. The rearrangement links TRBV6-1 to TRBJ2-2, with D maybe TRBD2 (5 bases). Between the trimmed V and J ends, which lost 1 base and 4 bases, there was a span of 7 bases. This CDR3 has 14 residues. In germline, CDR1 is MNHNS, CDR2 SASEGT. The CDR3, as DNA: TGTGCCAGCAGTGAAGGGGAGTTCACCGGGGAGCTGTTTTTT. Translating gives CASSEGEFTGELFF.

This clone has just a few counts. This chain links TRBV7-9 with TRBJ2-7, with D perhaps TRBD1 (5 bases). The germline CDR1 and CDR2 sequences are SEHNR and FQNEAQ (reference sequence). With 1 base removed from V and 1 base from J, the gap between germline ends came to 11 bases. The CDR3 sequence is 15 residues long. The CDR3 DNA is TGTGCCAGCAGCTTAGTAGCAGGGATTTCCTACGAGCAGTACTTC. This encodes CASSLVAGISYEQYF.

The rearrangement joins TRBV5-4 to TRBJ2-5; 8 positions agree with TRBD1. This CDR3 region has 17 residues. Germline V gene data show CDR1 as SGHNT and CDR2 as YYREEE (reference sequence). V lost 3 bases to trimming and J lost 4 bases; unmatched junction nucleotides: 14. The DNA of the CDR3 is TGTGCCAGCAGCTCTTGGATTGGACAGGGTAGTAGAGAGACCCAGTACTTC. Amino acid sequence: CASSSWIGQGSRETQYF.

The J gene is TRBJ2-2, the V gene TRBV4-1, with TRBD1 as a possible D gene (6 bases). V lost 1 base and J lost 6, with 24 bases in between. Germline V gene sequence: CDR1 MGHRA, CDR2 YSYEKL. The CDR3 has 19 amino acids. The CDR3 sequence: CASSQVGSETGVFAGELFF. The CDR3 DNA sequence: TGCGCCAGCAGCCAAGTTGGTTCTGAGACAGGTGTATTCGCCGGGGAGCTGTTTTTT.

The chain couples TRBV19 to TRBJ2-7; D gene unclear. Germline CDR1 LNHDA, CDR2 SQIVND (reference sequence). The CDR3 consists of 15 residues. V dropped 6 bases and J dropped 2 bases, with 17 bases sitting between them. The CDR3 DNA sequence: TGTGCCAGTAGGGAAGCGATCGGATTTGCCTACGAGCAGTACTTC. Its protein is CASREAIGFAYEQYF.

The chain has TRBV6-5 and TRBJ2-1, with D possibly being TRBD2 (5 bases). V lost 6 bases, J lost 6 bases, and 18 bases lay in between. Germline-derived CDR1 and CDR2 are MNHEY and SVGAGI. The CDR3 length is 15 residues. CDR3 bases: TGTGCCAGCAGCACCGACCGGGAAAGAATCAATGAGCAGTTCTTC. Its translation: CASSTDRERINEQFF.

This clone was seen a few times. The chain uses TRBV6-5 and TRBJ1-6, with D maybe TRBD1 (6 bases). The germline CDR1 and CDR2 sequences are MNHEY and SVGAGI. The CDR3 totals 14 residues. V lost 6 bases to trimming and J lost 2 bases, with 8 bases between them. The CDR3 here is CASRRTAYNSPLHF. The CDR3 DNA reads TGTGCCAGCAGGCGGACAGCCTATAATTCACCCCTCCACTTT.

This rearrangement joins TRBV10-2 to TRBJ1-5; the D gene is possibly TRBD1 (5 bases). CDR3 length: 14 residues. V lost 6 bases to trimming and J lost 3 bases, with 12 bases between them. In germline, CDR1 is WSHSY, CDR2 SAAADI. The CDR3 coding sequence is TGCGCCAGCAGCGACGACAGAGTCAATCAGCCCCAGCATTTT. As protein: CASSDDRVNQPQHF.

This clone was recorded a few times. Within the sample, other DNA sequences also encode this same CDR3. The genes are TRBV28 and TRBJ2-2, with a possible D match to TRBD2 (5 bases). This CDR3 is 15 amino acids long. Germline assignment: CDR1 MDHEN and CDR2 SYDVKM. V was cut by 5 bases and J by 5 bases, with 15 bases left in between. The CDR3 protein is CASSPTGPGTGELFF. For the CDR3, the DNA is TGTGCCAGCAGTCCGACGGGCCCGGGAACCGGGGAGCTGTTTTTT.

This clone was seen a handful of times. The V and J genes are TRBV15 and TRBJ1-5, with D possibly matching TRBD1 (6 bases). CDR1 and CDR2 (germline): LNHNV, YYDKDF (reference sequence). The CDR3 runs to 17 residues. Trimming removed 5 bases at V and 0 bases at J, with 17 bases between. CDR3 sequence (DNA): TGTGCCACCAGCCCTACAGGGCCACGGCATAGCAATCAGCCCCAGCATTTT. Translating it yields CATSPTGPRHSNQPQHF.

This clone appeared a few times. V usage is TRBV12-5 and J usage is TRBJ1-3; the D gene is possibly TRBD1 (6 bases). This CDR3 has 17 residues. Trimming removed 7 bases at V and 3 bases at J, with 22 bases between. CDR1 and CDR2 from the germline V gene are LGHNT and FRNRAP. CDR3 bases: TGTGCTAGTGAAAATTACCTGGACAGCAGAGTTGGAAACACCATATATTTT. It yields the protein CASENYLDSRVGNTIYF.

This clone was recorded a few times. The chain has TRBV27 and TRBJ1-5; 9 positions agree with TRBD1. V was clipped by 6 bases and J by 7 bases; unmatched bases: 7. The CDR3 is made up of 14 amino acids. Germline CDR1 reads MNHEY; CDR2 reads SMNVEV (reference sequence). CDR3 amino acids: CASRLTGGGQPQHF. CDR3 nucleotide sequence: TGTGCCAGCAGGCTTACAGGGGGCGGGCAGCCCCAGCATTTT.

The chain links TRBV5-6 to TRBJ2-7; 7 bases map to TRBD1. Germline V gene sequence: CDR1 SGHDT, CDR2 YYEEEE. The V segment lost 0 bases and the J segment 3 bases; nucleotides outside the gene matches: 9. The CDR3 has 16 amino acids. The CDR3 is CASSLGSERGLYEQYF. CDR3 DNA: TGTGCCAGCAGCTTGGGTTCCGAAAGGGGGCTCTACGAGCAGTACTTC. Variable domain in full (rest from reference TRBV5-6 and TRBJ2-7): DAGVTQSPTHLIKTRGQQVTLRCSPKSGHDTVSWYQQALGQGPQFIFQYYEEEERQRGNFPDRFSGHQFPNYSSELNVNALLLGDSALYLCASSLGSERGLYEQYFGPGTRLTVT.

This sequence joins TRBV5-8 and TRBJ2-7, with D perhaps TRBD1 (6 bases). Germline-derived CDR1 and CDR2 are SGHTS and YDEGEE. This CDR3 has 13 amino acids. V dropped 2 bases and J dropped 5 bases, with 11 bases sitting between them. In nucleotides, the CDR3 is TGTGCCAGCAGCTTCAGGGGCGGCGACGAGCAGTACTTC. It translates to CASSFRGGDEQYF.